These T cell receptor beta chains were read from a single sample in a study of blood T cell repertoires in COVID-19. The assay was immunoSEQ multiplex PCR, and TCRdb's table has in-frame clones only and misses some. The sample comprises some 80,000 clones, 80% to 95% of which are singletons, and around 0.77% rests with the top ten. The sequencing sample was made of peripheral blood. These receptors originate from an elderly woman with acute or convalescent COVID-19. CDR3s include the opening cysteine and the closing phenylalanine or tryptophan. D genes are given only for firm matches. Clone size appears in some rows only: once, few, many, or a class for an expanded clone.

V	J	D	size	CDR3	DNA
TRBV9	TRBJ1-3	-	-	CASSSQAGSGNTIYF	TGTGCCAGCAGCTCGCAAGCCGGCTCTGGAAACACCATATATTTT
TRBV5-1	TRBJ2-7	TRBD1	once	CASSPRQGTLGEQYF	TGCGCCAGCAGCCCGAGACAGGGGACCTTGGGGGAGCAGTACTTC
TRBV7-9	TRBJ2-1	TRBD1	-	CASSSGTGSYNEQFF	TGTGCCAGCAGCTCCGGGACAGGGTCCTACAATGAGCAGTTCTTC
TRBV3-1/TRBV3-2	TRBJ1-2	-	-	CASSHPPGGNYGYTF	TGTGCCAGCAGCCACCCTCCGGGGGGGAACTATGGCTACACCTTC
TRBV7-9	TRBJ2-7	TRBD2	-	CASRPGLAGDRYEQYF	TGTGCCAGCAGACCGGGACTAGCGGGAGATCGCTACGAGCAGTACTTC
TRBV10-2	TRBJ2-6	-	-	CASLGAAGANVLTF	TGCGCCAGTTTAGGGGCTGCTGGGGCCAACGTCCTGACTTTC
TRBV6-2/TRBV6-3	TRBJ2-3	TRBD2	-	CASSFGTSGGSTDTQYF	TGTGCCAGCAGTTTCGGGACTAGCGGGGGTAGCACAGATACGCAGTATTTT
TRBV23-1	TRBJ1-1	TRBD1	-	CARKGGQLIEAFF	TGCGCCAGGAAAGGGGGACAGCTGATTGAAGCTTTCTTT
TRBV5-1	TRBJ1-2	-	-	CASSPSGNYGYTF	TGCGCCAGCAGCCCGTCGGGGAACTATGGCTACACCTTC
TRBV7-8	TRBJ2-3	TRBD2	-	CASSPRGTSGGGVADTQYF	TGTGCCAGCAGCCCAAGAGGGACTAGCGGGGGGGGCGTGGCAGATACGCAGTATTTT
TRBV21-1	TRBJ2-7	-	-	CASSTREDERYYEQYF	TGTGCCAGCAGCACCAGGGAAGATGAACGATACTACGAGCAGTACTTC
TRBV5-1	TRBJ1-2	TRBD1	-	CASSLVRTGTNYGYTF	TGCGCCAGCAGCTTGGTTCGGACAGGGACCAACTATGGCTACACCTTC
TRBV6-2/TRBV6-3	TRBJ1-6	-	-	CASSYGTGNSPLHF	TGTGCCAGCAGTTATGGTACGGGGAATTCACCCCTCCACTTT
TRBV5-5	TRBJ1-2	-	-	CASYKAGGSYGYTF	TGTGCCAGCTACAAGGCGGGGGGCAGCTATGGCTACACCTTC
TRBV18	TRBJ1-5	-	once	CASSGDNSNQPQHF	TGTGCCAGCTCCGGTGACAATAGCAATCAGCCCCAGCATTTT
TRBV7-2	TRBJ2-7	TRBD2	few	CASSLALTLAGVFYEQYF	TGTGCCAGCAGCTTAGCGTTAACCCTAGCGGGGGTTTTCTACGAGCAGTACTTC
TRBV5-4	TRBJ1-2	TRBD1	-	CASSSRTGQGYGYTF	TGTGCCAGCAGCTCTCGGACAGGGCAGGGCTATGGCTACACCTTC
TRBV19	TRBJ2-7	TRBD1	-	CASSLQGHGDYEQYF	TGTGCCAGTAGTCTACAGGGGCACGGGGACTACGAGCAGTACTTC
TRBV5-1	TRBJ1-4	-	-	CASSIDNDEKLFF	TGCGCCAGCAGCATCGACAACGATGAAAAACTGTTTTTT
TRBV7-8	TRBJ2-5	-	few	CASSQYRETQYF	TGTGCCAGCAGCCAATACAGGGAGACCCAGTACTTC
TRBV27	TRBJ1-2	-	-	CASSWKGPATLNNYGYTF	TGTGCCAGCAGCTGGAAGGGGCCCGCTACCCTCAACAACTATGGCTACACCTTC
TRBV3-1/TRBV3-2	TRBJ2-3	-	few	CASSQDHGREDTQYF	TGTGCCAGCAGCCAAGATCACGGGAGAGAAGATACGCAGTATTTT
TRBV19	TRBJ1-2	-	-	CASSVQGDYGYTF	TGTGCCAGTAGCGTCCAGGGCGACTATGGCTACACCTTC
TRBV12-3/TRBV12-4	TRBJ1-5	-	-	CASSEDRYQPQHF	TGTGCCAGCAGTGAGGACAGATATCAGCCCCAGCATTTT
TRBV5-4	TRBJ1-2	-	-	CASSLYTGLTNYGYTF	TGTGCCAGCAGCTTGTACACAGGTCTTACTAACTATGGCTACACCTTC
TRBV3-1/TRBV3-2	TRBJ2-4	TRBD1	-	CASRPGTEKNIQYF	TGTGCCAGCCGACCCGGGACAGAGAAAAACATTCAGTACTTC
TRBV5-6	TRBJ2-7	TRBD1	once	CASSSRTGRTEQYF	TGTGCCAGCAGCTCCCGGACAGGGAGGACCGAGCAGTACTTC
TRBV5-5	TRBJ2-7	TRBD1	-	CASSLGGTGPYEQYF	TGTGCCAGCAGCTTGGGTGGGACAGGGCCCTACGAGCAGTACTTC
TRBV21-1	TRBJ1-5	-	-	CASRMDRPFSGYSNQPQHF	TGTGCCAGCAGGATGGACAGGCCCTTCTCGGGGTATAGCAATCAGCCCCAGCATTTT
TRBV7-9	TRBJ2-2	-	-	CASSLEQGLRTGELFF	TGTGCCAGCAGCCTGGAACAGGGTCTACGGACCGGGGAGCTGTTTTTT
TRBV28	TRBJ2-7	TRBD1	-	CASSRDRVYEQYF	TGTGCCAGCAGCCGGGACAGGGTCTACGAGCAGTACTTC
TRBV5-4	TRBJ1-3	-	-	CASSPSFGNTIYF	TGTGCCAGCAGTCCTTCGTTTGGAAACACCATATATTTT
TRBV20-1	TRBJ1-6	-	-	CSASYGRASSYNSPLHF	TGCAGTGCTAGTTACGGCAGGGCGAGCTCCTATAATTCACCCCTCCACTTT
TRBV6-4	TRBJ2-3	TRBD2	-	CASSELAGSTDTQYF	TGTGCCAGCAGTGAGCTAGCGGGGAGCACAGATACGCAGTATTTT
TRBV28	TRBJ2-7	-	-	CASSQRPSYEQYF	TGTGCCAGCAGTCAGAGGCCCTCCTACGAGCAGTACTTC
TRBV6-2/TRBV6-3	TRBJ1-6	TRBD1	-	CASSYRQGARVSPLHF	TGTGCCAGCAGTTACAGACAGGGGGCGCGAGTCTCACCCCTCCACTTT
TRBV7-9	TRBJ1-5	-	few	CASSLVGGGYQPQHF	TGTGCCAGCAGCTTAGTTGGCGGAGGGTATCAGCCCCAGCATTTT
TRBV5-4	TRBJ2-1	-	-	CASSLGLQNEQFF	TGTGCCAGCAGCCTGGGACTCCAAAATGAGCAGTTCTTC
TRBV13	TRBJ2-7	TRBD2	-	CASSLGGSGSSYEQYF	TGTGCCAGCAGCTTAGGCGGTAGCGGGAGTTCTTACGAGCAGTACTTC
TRBV15	TRBJ2-1	-	-	CATSARLAARANEQFF	TGTGCCACCAGCGCTCGTTTAGCGGCCCGGGCCAATGAGCAGTTCTTC
TRBV5-4	TRBJ1-1	TRBD1	-	CASSSLRQGARGVTEAFF	TGTGCCAGCAGCTCCCTTAGGCAGGGGGCGAGAGGGGTGACTGAAGCTTTCTTT
TRBV28	TRBJ1-3	-	once	CASSLIQSGNTIYF	TGTGCCAGCAGTTTAATACAGTCAGGAAACACCATATATTTT
TRBV18	TRBJ2-2	TRBD2	-	CASSPTSGTATGELFF	TGTGCCAGCTCACCGACTAGCGGGACGGCCACCGGGGAGCTGTTTTTT
TRBV6-6	TRBJ2-7	-	-	CASSLSGRGEQYF	TGTGCCAGCAGTTTATCCGGACGGGGCGAGCAGTACTTC
TRBV20-1	TRBJ1-3	TRBD1	-	CSASSRRGDRGFGNTIYF	TGCAGTGCTAGTAGTAGGAGGGGGGACAGGGGGTTTGGAAACACCATATATTTT
TRBV28	TRBJ1-5	-	-	CASSPPTGSRNQPQHF	TGTGCCAGCAGTCCCCCGACAGGAAGCCGCAATCAGCCCCAGCATTTT
TRBV28	TRBJ1-6	TRBD1	-	CASTPLNRGRSPLHF	TGTGCCAGCACCCCTCTGAACAGGGGTCGTTCACCCCTCCACTTT
TRBV7-3	TRBJ2-3	TRBD2	-	CASSSLAGGSDTQYF	TGTGCCAGCAGCTCCCTAGCGGGGGGGTCGGATACGCAGTATTTT
TRBV28	TRBJ2-7	-	-	CASSFGRRYNEQYF	TGTGCCAGCAGTTTTGGGAGGCGGTATAACGAGCAGTACTTC
TRBV7-8	TRBJ2-1	TRBD2	-	CASSPRTSGGSSEQFF	TGTGCCAGCAGCCCCCGGACTAGCGGGGGTTCCAGCGAGCAGTTCTTC
TRBV7-8	TRBJ1-3	-	-	CASSLERVASSGNTIYF	TGTGCCAGCAGCTTAGAGAGGGTGGCCAGCTCTGGAAACACCATATATTTT
TRBV7-9	TRBJ2-7	-	-	CASSPGYSSYEQYF	TGTGCCAGCAGCCCGGGATACTCCTCCTACGAGCAGTACTTC
TRBV18	TRBJ2-3	-	-	CASSPQQGTDTQYF	TGTGCCAGCTCACCACAACAGGGTACAGATACGCAGTATTTT
TRBV7-9	TRBJ1-6	-	-	CASSQGQNSPLHF	TGTGCCAGCAGCCAGGGCCAGAATTCACCCCTCCACTTT